This T cell receptor (beta chain) was found in a study of identical twins. Study-wide findings and caveats: Cord blood beta clonotypes that were abundant carried fewer insertions, and memory repertoires showed no such trend. Alpha sequences out of frame and shared by twins had excess low generation probability.

With respect to this clonotype: What it binds is unknown.

TCRdb independently ran MiXCR on the 5' RACE reads; one entry per CDR3 protein. The sample consists of approximately 490,000 distinct CDR3 sequences, around 20% of them appearing once. This CDR3 has 15 amino acids. V lost 0 bases and J 0 bases, leaving 11 bases between the germline ends. Germline lookup yields CDR1 DFQATT and CDR2 SNEGSKA (reference sequence). These records were also assigned to another study, of yellow fever vaccine responses in identical twins. Turning to that study: Vaccine-induced T cell responses in twins were reportedly observed to appear partly convergent, partly personalized.

V is TRBV20-1 and J is TRBJ1-1, with D unclear. Material for sequencing was CD4+ T cells sorted from blood. The TCR was taken from a woman aged 18 to 35 in good health. Here the CDR3 reads CSARDRTEVNTEAFF. DNA of the CDR3: TGCAGTGCTAGAGACCGGACGGAAGTGAACACTGAAGCTTTCTTT.